This T cell receptor (beta chain) emerged from a study of blood T cell repertoires in COVID-19. Study as a whole: From the United States, Italy and Spain came samples of acute and convalescent COVID-19. T cells, B-cell-depleted T cells, or PBMCs supplied cDNA or gDNA.

Cohort 3 donors counted as recovered after two negative PCRs, clearance, or resolved symptoms. The authors' processing: It was from reference gene primer amplification that nucleated cell counts were estimated. Measured with immunoSEQ multiplex PCR; TCRdb has only the in-frame clones, and not every one. V and J calls and clone size are as listed in that table; D and trimming were resolved from the DNA. This sample has about 350,000 clones, with over 75% found just once. The length of the CDR3 is 17 residues. Germline V gene sequence: CDR1 SGHRS, CDR2 YFSETQ. V was clipped by 4 bases and J by 2 bases; unmatched bases: 6.

This TCR was sampled from a young woman who had recovered from COVID-19. The chain couples TRBV5-1 to TRBJ2-6; 10 bases are shared with TRBD1. Sequenced input: PBMCs or T cells enriched from blood (not recorded which). The DNA for the CDR3 is TGCGCCAGCAGCCCGGGACAGGGGTTAGCTGGGGCCAACGTCCTGACTTTC. It encodes CASSPGQGLAGANVLTF.